This TCR beta chain was sequenced for a study of blood T cell repertoires in COVID-19. Authors' processing steps: Amplified reference gene primers provided the basis for estimating nucleated cell counts. Clones were sequenced by immunoSEQ multiplex PCR, and TCRdb holds only the in-frame ones, with some missing. The D gene and trimming were derived from the DNA, and the V and J assignments and clone size from that table. The repertoire holds roughly 290,000 clones, with roughly 86% as singletons. J was trimmed by 3 bases and V by 4 bases; bases with no gene match: 7. Germline V lookup: CDR1 LNHDA, CDR2 SQIVND (reference sequence). CDR3 size: 16 residues. This clone showed up just once.

The V call is TRBV19, the J call TRBJ2-3; 10 bases line up with TRBD1. Input material: peripheral blood. This sequence was found in a woman aged 45-65 years who had recovered from COVID-19. The CDR3 loop reads CASSKGWTGGTDTQYF. The CDR3 nucleotides read TGTGCCAGTAGTAAAGGCTGGACAGGGGGAACAGATACGCAGTATTTT.